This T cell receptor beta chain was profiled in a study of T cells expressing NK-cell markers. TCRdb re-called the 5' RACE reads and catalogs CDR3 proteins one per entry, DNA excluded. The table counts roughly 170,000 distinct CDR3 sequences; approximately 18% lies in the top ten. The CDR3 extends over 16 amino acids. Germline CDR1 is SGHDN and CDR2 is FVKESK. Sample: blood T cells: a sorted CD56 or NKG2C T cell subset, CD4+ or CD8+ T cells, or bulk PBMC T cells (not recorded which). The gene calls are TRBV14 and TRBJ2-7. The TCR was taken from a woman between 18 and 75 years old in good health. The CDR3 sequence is CASSQDLGQGPYEQYF.